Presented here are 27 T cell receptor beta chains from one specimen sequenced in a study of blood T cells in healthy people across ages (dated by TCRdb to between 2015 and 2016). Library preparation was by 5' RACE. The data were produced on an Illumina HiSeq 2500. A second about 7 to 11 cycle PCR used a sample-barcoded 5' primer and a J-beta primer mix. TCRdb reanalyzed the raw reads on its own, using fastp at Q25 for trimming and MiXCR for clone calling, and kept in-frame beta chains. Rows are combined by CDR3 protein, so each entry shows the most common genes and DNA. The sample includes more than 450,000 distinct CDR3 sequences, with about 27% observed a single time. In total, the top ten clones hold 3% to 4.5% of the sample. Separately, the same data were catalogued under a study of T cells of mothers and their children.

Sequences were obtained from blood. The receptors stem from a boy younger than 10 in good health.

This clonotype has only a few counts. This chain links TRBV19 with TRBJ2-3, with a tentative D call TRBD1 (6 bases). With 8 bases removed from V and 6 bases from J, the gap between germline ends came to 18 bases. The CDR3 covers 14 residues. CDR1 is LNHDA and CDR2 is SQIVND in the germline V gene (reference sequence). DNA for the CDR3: TGTGCCAGTTCCACAGGGCCCCGCGGGGATACGCAGTATTTT. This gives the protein CASSTGPRGDTQYF. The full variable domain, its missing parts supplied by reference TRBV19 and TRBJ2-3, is DGGITQSPKYLFRKEGQNVTLSCEQNLNHDAMYWYRQDPGQGLRLIYYSQIVNDFQKGDIAEGYSVSREKKESFPLTVTSAQKNPTAFYLCASSTGPRGDTQYFGPGTRLTVL.

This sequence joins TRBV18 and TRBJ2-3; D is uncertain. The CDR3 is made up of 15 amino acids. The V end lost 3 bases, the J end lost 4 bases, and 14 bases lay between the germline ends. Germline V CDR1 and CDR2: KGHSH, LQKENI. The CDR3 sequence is CASSPFWLKADTQYF. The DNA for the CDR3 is TGTGCCAGCTCACCGTTCTGGCTCAAGGCAGATACGCAGTATTTT.

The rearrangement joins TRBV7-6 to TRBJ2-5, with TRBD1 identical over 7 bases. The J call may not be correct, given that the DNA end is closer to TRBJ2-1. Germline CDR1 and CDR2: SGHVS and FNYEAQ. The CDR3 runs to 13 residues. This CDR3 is CASSWTGYNEQFF. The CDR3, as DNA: TGTGCCAGCAGTTGGACAGGCTACAATGAGCAGTTCTTC.

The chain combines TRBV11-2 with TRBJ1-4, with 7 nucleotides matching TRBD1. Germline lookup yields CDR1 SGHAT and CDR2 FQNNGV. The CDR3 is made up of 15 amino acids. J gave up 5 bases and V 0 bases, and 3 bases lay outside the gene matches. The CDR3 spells CASSLEGTANEKLFF. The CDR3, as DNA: TGTGCCAGCAGCTTAGAGGGGACAGCGAATGAAAAACTGTTTTTT. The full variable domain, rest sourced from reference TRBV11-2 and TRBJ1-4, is EAGVAQSPRYKIIEKRQSVAFWCNPISGHATLYWYQQILGQGPKLLIQFQNNGVVDDSQLPKDRFSAERLKGVDSTLKIQPAKLEDSAVYLCASSLEGTANEKLFFGSGTQLSVL.

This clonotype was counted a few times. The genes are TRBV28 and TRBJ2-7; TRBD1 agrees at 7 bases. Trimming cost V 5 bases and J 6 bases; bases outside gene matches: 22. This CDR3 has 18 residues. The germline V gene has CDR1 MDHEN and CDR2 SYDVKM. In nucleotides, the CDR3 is TGTGCCAGCAGTCTTATGCGACCGACCGGGACAGTTTCTGCCGAGCAGTACTTC. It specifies CASSLMRPTGTVSAEQYF.

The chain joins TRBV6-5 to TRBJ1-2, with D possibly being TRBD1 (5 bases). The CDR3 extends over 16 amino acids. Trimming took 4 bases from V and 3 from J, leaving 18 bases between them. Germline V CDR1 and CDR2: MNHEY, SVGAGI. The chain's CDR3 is CASSSAGTNIYYGYTF. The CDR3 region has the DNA TGTGCCAGCAGTTCAGCCGGGACCAATATTTACTATGGCTACACCTTC.

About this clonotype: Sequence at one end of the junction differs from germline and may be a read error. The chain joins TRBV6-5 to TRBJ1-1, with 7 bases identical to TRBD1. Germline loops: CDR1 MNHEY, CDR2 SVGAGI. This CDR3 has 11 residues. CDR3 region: CAIGRGGEACF. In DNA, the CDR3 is TGTGCCATAGGCAGGGGGGGTGAAGCTTGCTTT.

The CDR3 is CASSEASGLAGNEQFF. The CDR3 bases are TGTGCCAGCAGTGAAGCGAGCGGGCTAGCGGGGAATGAGCAGTTCTTC. The chain employs TRBV2 and TRBJ2-1, with 9 bases aligning to TRBD2. The CDR3 covers 16 residues. Trimming at V came to 0 bases and at J to 7 bases, leaving 7 bases not matched to a gene. Germline V lookup: CDR1 SNHLY, CDR2 FYNNEI.

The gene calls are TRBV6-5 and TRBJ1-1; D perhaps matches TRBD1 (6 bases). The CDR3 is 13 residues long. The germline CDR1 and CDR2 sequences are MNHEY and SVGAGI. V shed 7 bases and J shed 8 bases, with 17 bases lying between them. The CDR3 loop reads CASTAGADREAFF. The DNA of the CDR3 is TGTGCCAGCACTGCGGGCGCCGACAGGGAAGCTTTCTTT.

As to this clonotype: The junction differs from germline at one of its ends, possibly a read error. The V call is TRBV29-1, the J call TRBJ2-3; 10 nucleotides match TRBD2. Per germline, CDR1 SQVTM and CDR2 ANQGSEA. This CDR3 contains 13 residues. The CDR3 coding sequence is TGCAGCGTCCCTAGCGGGGGCTCAGATACGCAGTCTTTT. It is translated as CSVPSGGSDTQSF.

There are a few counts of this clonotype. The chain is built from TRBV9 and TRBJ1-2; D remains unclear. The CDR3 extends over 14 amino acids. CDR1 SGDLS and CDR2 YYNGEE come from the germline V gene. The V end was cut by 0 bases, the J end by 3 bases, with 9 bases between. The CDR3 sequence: CASSVGVGDYGYTF. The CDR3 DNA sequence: TGTGCCAGCAGCGTAGGCGTCGGGGACTATGGCTACACCTTC.

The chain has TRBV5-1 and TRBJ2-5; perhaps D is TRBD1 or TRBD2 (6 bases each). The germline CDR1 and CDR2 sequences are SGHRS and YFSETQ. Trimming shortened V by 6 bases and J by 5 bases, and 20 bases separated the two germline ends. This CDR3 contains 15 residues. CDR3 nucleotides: TGCGCCAGCACATATGGAGGGGGTCCCTTGGAGACCCAGTACTTC. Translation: CASTYGGGPLETQYF.

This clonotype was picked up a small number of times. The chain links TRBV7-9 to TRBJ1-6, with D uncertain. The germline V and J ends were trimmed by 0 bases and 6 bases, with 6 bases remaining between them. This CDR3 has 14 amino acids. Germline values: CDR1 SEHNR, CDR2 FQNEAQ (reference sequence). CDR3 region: CASSLAGGNSPLHF. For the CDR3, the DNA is TGTGCCAGCAGCTTAGCCGGCGGTAATTCACCCCTCCACTTT. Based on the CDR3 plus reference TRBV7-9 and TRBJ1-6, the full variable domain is DTGVSQNPRHKITKRGQNVTFRCDPISEHNRLYWYRQTLGQGPEFLTYFQNEAQLEKSRLLSDRFSAERPKGSFSTLEIQRTEQGDSAMYLCASSLAGGNSPLHFGNGTRLTVT.

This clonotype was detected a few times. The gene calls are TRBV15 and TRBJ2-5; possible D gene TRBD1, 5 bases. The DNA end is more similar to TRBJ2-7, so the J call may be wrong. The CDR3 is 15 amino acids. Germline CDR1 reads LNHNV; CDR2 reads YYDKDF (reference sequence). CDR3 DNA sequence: TGTGCCACCAGCAGAGATACAGGCGCATTCTACGAGCAGTACTTC. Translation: CATSRDTGAFYEQYF.

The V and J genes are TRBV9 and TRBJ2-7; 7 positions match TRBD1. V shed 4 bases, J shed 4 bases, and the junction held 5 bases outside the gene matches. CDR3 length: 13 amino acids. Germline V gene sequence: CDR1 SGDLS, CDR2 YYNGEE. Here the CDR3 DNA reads TGTGCCAGCAGCCCCCGGGACAGATACGAGCAGTACTTC. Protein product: CASSPRDRYEQYF.

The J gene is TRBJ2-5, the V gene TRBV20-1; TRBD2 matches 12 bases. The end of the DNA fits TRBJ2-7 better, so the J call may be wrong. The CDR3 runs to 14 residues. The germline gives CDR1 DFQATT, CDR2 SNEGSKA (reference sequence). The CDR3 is CSASGLAGLHEQYF. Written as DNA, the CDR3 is TGCAGTGCCTCCGGACTAGCGGGACTCCACGAGCAGTACTTC.

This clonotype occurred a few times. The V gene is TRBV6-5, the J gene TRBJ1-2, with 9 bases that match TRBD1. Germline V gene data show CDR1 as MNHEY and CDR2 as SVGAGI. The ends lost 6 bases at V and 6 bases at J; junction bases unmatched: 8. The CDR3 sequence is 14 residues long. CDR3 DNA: TGTGCCAGCAGCCCTACAGGGGGCTACGATGGCTACACCTTC. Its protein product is CASSPTGGYDGYTF.

The CDR3 DNA reads as TGCAGTGCTAGAGGACCGGGCTTGGCCGAGACCCAGTACTTC. Amino acids: CSARGPGLAETQYF. The genes are TRBV20-1 and TRBJ2-5; D uncertain. Germline CDR1 is DFQATT and CDR2 is SNEGSKA (reference sequence). This CDR3 spans 14 amino acids. Trimming pared 1 base from V and 5 bases from J, leaving 14 bases between.

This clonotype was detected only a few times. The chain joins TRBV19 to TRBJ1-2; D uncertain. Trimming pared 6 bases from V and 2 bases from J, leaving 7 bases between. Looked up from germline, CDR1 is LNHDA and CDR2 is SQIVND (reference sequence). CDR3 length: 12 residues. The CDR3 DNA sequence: TGTGCCAGTAGAGGGTTGAACTATGGCTACACCTTC. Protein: CASRGLNYGYTF.

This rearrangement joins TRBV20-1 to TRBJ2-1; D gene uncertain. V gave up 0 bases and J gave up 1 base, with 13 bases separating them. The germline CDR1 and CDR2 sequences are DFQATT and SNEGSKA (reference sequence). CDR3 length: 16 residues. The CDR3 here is CSARDRAVVSYNEQFF. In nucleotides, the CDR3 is TGCAGTGCTAGAGATCGGGCGGTAGTTTCCTACAATGAGCAGTTCTTC.

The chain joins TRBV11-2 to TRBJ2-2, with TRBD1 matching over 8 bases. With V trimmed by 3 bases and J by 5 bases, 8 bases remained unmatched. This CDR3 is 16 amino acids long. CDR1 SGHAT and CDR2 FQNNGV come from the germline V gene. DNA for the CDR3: TGTGCCAGCAGCTTGATCCGACAGGGGTGGACCGGGGAGCTGTTTTTT. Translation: CASSLIRQGWTGELFF.

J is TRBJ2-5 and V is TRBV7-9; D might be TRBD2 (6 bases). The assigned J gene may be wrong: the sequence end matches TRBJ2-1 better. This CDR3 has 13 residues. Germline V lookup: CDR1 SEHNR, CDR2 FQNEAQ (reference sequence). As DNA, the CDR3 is TGTGCCAGCAGCTTGGACCAGCGGGATGAGCAGTTCTTC. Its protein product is CASSLDQRDEQFF.

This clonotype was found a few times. CDR3 residues: CSARETGFLISEKLFF. The CDR3 nucleotides read TGCAGTGCTAGAGAGACAGGTTTCCTAATTAGCGAAAAACTGTTTTTT. The chain uses TRBV20-1 and TRBJ1-4; D perhaps matches TRBD1 (6 bases). Looked up from germline, CDR1 is DFQATT and CDR2 is SNEGSKA (reference sequence). V was pared by 0 bases and J by 8 bases, with 19 bases between. The CDR3 length is 16 residues.

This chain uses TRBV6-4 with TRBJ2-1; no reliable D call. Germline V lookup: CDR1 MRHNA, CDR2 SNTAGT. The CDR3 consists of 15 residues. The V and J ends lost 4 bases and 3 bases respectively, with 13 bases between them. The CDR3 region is CASSAELSDYNEQFF. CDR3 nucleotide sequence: TGTGCCAGCAGTGCAGAATTGTCTGACTACAATGAGCAGTTCTTC.

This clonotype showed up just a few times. The CDR3 is CASYLSGANVLTF. As DNA, the CDR3 is TGTGCCAGCTACCTGTCTGGGGCCAACGTCCTGACTTTC. The rearrangement uses TRBV7-9 and TRBJ2-6; unclear D gene. This CDR3 is 13 amino acids long. Germline V lookup: CDR1 SEHNR, CDR2 FQNEAQ (reference sequence). Deletions cut 8 bases from V and 1 base from J, with 6 bases between.

The CDR3 region is CASSHTTHRRFTEAFF. The CDR3 DNA sequence: TGTGCCAGCAGCCATACGACACACAGGAGATTCACTGAAGCTTTCTTT. The J gene is TRBJ1-1, the V gene TRBV7-9; possibly TRBD1 for D (5 bases). The length of the CDR3 is 16 residues. V lost 5 bases and J 4 bases, leaving 20 bases between the germline ends. The V gene's germline CDR1 is SEHNR and CDR2 FQNEAQ (reference sequence).

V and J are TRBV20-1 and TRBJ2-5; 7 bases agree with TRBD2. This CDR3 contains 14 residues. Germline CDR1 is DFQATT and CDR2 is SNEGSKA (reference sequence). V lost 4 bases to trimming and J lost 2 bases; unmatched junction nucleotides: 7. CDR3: CSATDLAEQETQYF. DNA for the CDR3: TGCAGTGCTACTGATCTAGCGGAGCAAGAGACCCAGTACTTC.